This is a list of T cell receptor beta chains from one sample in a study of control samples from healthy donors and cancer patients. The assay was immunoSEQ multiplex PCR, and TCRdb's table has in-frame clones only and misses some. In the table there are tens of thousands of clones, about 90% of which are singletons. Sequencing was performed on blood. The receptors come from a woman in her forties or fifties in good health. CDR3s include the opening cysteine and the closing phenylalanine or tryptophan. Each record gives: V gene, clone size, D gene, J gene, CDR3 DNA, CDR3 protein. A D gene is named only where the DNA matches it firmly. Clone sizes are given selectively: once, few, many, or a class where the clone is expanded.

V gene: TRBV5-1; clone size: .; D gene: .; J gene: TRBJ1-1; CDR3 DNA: TGCGCCAGCAGCTTGACGGCGACACGAACTGGCACTGAAGCTTTCTTT; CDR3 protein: CASSLTATRTGTEAFF
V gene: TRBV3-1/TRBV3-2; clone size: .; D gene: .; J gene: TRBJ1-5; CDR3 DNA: TGTGCCAGCAGCCAAGGAGTGGTCGGCAATCAGCCCCAGCATTTT; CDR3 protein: CASSQGVVGNQPQHF
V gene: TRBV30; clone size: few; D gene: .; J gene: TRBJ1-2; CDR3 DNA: TGTGCCCACTTGGGCAGGGACTATGGCTACACCTTC; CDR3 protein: CAHLGRDYGYTF
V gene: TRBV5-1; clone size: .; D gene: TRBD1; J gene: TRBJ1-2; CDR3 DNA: TGCGCCAGCAGCTTGGTGGCAGGGGGCAACTATGGCTACACCTTC; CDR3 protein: CASSLVAGGNYGYTF
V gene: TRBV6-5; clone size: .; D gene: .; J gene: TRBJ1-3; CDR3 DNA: TGTGCCAGCAGTTCTCAGGGAGCCTCTGGAAACACCATATATTTT; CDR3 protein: CASSSQGASGNTIYF
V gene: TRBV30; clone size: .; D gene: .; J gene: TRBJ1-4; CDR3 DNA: TGTGCCTGGAGTCGGGATTGGGCAACTAATGAAAAACTGTTTTTT; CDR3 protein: CAWSRDWATNEKLFF
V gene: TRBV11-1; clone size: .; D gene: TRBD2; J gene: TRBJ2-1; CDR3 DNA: TGTGCCAGCAGCTTAGGACTAGCGGGAGAAGGTGAGCAGTTCTTC; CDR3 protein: CASSLGLAGEGEQFF
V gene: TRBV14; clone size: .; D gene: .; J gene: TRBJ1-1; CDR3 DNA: TGTGCCAGCAGCCTAGCGACACTTCGGGCTTTCTTT; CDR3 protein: CASSLATLRAFF
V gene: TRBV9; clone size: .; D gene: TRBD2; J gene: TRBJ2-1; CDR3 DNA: TGTGCCAGCAGCGTAGTTGTCCCTAGCGGGACCCTTCGTCCCGAGCAGTTCTTC; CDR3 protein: CASSVVVPSGTLRPEQFF
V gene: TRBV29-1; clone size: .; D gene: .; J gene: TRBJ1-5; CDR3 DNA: TGCAGCGTTGTTCCCGGGGGCAATCAGCCCCAGCATTTT; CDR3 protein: CSVVPGGNQPQHF
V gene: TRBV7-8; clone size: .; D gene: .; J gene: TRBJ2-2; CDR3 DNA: TGTGCCAGCAGCTTAGATGGGAAAGGGGAGCTGTTTTTT; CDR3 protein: CASSLDGKGELFF
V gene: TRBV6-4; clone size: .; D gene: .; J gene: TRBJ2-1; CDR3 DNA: TGTGCCAGCAGTTCTAGCTCCTACAATGAGCAGTTCTTC; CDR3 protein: CASSSSSYNEQFF
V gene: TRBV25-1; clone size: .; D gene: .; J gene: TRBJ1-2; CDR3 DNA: TGTGCCAGCAGTGAACCCTACTATGGCTACACCTTC; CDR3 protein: CASSEPYYGYTF
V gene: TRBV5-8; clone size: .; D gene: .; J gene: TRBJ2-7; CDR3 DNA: TGTGCCAGCAGCTTCTACACAGACTTCAAAGACGAGCAGTACTTC; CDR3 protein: CASSFYTDFKDEQYF
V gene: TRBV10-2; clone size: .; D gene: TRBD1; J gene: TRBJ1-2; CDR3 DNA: TGCGCCAGCAGTGCAGGGGGCGCAGTCTATGGCTACACCTTC; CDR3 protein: CASSAGGAVYGYTF
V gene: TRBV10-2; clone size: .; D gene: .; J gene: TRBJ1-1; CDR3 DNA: TGCGCCAGCAGCGGCACAGGGCACGAGAACACTGAAGCTTTCTTT; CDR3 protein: CASSGTGHENTEAFF
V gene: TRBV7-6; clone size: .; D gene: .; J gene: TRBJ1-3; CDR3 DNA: TGTGCCAGCAGGCTCGGGACGGTGAGCTCTGGAAACACCATATATTTT; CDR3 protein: CASRLGTVSSGNTIYF
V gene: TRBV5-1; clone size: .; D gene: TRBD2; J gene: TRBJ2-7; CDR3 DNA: TGCGCCAGCAGCGAGGACAGCGGGGGAGAGCAGTACTTC; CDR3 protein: CASSEDSGGEQYF
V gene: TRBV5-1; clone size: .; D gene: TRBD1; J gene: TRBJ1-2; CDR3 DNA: TGCGCCAGCAGCCCCGGGACAGGGAACTATGGCTACACCTTC; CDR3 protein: CASSPGTGNYGYTF
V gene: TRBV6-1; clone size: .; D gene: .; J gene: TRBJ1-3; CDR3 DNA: TGTGCCAGCAGTGAAGGGCAGGGGGGAAACACCATATATTTT; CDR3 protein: CASSEGQGGNTIYF
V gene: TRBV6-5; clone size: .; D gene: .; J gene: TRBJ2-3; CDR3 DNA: TGTGCCAGCAGGAGAAGGGATACGCAGTATTTT; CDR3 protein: CASRRRDTQYF
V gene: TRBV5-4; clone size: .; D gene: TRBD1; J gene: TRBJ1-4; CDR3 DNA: TGTGCCAGCAGCTTGGATAGGGGGCCTAATGAAAAACTGTTTTTT; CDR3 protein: CASSLDRGPNEKLFF
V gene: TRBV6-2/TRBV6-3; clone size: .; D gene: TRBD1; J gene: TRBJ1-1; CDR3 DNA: TGTGCCAGCAGTTACGAAACAGGGGGGGTCTCTGAAGCTTTCTTT; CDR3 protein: CASSYETGGVSEAFF
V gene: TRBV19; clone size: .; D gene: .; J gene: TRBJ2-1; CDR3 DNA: TGTGCCAGTAGTAGAACAGGGTACGGTGAGCAGTTCTTC; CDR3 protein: CASSRTGYGEQFF
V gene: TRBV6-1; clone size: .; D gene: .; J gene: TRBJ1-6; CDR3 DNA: TGTGCCAGCAGTGAAGCGGGTAGTAGGGCTGCCCTCCACTTT; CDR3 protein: CASSEAGSRAALHF
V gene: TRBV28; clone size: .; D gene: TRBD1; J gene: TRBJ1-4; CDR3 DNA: TGTGCCAGCAGCGGGAGACAGGGGAATGAAAAACTGTTTTTT; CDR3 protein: CASSGRQGNEKLFF
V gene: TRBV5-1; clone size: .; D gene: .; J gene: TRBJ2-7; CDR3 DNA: TGCGCCAGCAGCTTGGAGGGTGCAGTAGGGAGTGAGCAGTACTTC; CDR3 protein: CASSLEGAVGSEQYF
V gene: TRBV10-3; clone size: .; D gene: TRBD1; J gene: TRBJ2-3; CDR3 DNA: TGTGCCATCAGTTCAGGCCCGGGACAGACTAGCACAGATACGCAGTATTTT; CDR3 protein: CAISSGPGQTSTDTQYF
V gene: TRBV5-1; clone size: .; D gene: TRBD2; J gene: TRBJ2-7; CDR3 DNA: TGCGCCAGCAGCTCATCCGGGACTACCCAAACCGGGTACTTC; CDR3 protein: CASSSSGTTQTGYF
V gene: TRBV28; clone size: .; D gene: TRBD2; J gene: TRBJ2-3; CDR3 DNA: TGTGCCAGCAGTTTTCAGGGAGGGGCAGATACGCAGTATTTT; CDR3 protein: CASSFQGGADTQYF
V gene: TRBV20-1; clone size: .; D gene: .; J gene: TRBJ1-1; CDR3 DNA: TGCAGTGCTAGTGGAGCAGGGTGGGCCGACACTGAAGCTTTCTTT; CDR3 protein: CSASGAGWADTEAFF
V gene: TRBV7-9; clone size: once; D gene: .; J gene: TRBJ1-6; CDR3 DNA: TGTGCCAGCAGCGACGAGGAGGTTTCACCCCTCCACTTT; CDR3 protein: CASSDEEVSPLHF
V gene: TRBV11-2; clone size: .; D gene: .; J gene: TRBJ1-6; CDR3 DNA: TGTGCCAGCAGCTTAGAGGGTAATAATTCACCCCTCCACTTT; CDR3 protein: CASSLEGNNSPLHF
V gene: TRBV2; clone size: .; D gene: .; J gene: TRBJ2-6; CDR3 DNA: TGTGCCAGCAGTGAGGACCCCCCGGCAGGGGCCAACGTCCTGACTTTC; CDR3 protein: CASSEDPPAGANVLTF
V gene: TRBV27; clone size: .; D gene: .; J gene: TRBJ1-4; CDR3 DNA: TGTGCCAGCAGTTCTAATGAAAAACTGTTTTTT; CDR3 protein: CASSSNEKLFF
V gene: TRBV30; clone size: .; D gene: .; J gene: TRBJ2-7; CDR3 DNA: TGTGCCTGGAGTATGGGAACCTACGAGCAGTACTTC; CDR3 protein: CAWSMGTYEQYF
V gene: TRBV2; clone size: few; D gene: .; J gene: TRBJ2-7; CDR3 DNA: TGTGCCAGCAGTTCGACCGGGTCCAAGACCATTGAGCAGTACTTC; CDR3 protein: CASSSTGSKTIEQYF
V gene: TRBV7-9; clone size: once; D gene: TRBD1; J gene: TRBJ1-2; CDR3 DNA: TGTGCCAGCAGCCGTGGACAGGGGGCGGGAGGCTACACCTTC; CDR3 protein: CASSRGQGAGGYTF
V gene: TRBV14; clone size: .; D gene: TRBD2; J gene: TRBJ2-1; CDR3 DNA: TGTGCCAGCAGTTATTTAGCGGGAGTTAGGAACAATGAGCAGTTCTTC; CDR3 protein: CASSYLAGVRNNEQFF
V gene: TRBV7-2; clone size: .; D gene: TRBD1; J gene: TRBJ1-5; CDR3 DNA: TGTGCCAGCAGCTTGGACAGGTATCAGCCCCAGCATTTT; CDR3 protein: CASSLDRYQPQHF
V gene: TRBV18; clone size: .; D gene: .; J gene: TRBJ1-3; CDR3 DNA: TGTGCCAGCTCACCGTCAGAGGCCTCTGGAAACACCATATATTTT; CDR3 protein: CASSPSEASGNTIYF
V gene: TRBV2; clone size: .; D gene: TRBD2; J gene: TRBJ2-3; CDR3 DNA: TGTGCCAGCCGTAGACTGTTGAGCGGGAGGGTGCAGACGCAGTATTTT; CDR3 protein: CASRRLLSGRVQTQYF
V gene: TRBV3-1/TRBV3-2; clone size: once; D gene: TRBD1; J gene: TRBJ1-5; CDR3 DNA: TGTGCCAGCAGCCAAGGGACAGGCTGGAGCAATCAGCCCCAGCATTTT; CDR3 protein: CASSQGTGWSNQPQHF
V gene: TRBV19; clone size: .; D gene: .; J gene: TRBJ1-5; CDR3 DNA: TGTGCCAGTAGTATGCCCCGCCAGCCTCCTCAGGCCCAGCATTTT; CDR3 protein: CASSMPRQPPQAQHF
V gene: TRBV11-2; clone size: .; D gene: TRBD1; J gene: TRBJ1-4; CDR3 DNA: TGTGCCAGCAGCCTGACAGGGGAGGGGGAAAAACTGTTTTTT; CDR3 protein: CASSLTGEGEKLFF
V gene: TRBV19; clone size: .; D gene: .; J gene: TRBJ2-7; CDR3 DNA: TGTGCCAGTAGCCGTTCCTCCGAGCAGTACTTC; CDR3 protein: CASSRSSEQYF